This T cell receptor beta chain was captured in a study of cytomegalovirus exposure and HLA in healthy donors. Whole-study results and caveats: More clonal expansion characterized HLA-associated TCR beta chains than equally common others in a later analysis.

Deletions cut 7 bases from V and 7 bases from J, with 15 bases between. There are 13 residues in the CDR3. Germline CDR1 reads SGHDT; CDR2 reads YYEEEE. Concerning this clone itself: Its matching antigen is unknown.

PCR primers comprised 60 Vbeta and 13 Jbeta primers. This table comes from immunoSEQ multiplex PCR, and its TCRdb copy is limited to in-frame clones, with some not included. Reported are about 20,000 clones; the ten largest clones contain approximately 23%. The specimen sequenced was PBMCs. The chain couples TRBV5-6 to TRBJ2-1; D possibly corresponds to TRBD1 (5 bases). The origin of this receptor is a man aged 55 to 70 in good health and CMV-seropositive. Here the CDR3 reads CASLLLAGNEQFF. The CDR3 DNA reads TGTGCCAGCCTCCTCTTGGCAGGGAATGAGCAGTTCTTC. The full variable domain, its missing parts supplied by reference TRBV5-6 and TRBJ2-1, is DAGVTQSPTHLIKTRGQQVTLRCSPKSGHDTVSWYQQALGQGPQFIFQYYEEEERQRGNFPDRFSGHQFPNYSSELNVNALLLGDSALYLCASLLLAGNEQFFGPGTRLTVL.